This T cell receptor beta chain is from a study of T cell changes during pregnancy in multiple sclerosis. Clones were sequenced by immunoSEQ multiplex PCR, and TCRdb holds only the in-frame ones, with some missing. The data show about 42,000 clones, about 87% seen once. Deletions cut 0 bases from V and 1 base from J, with 8 bases between. Germline V gene sequence: CDR1 SGHRS, CDR2 YFSETQ. The CDR3 consists of 15 residues. This clone came up a few times. The gene calls are TRBV5-1 and TRBJ1-5; D may be TRBD1 (6 bases). The TCR was taken from a female donor with multiple sclerosis, enrolled in a pregnancy study. The starting material was CD4+ T cells from peripheral blood mononuclear cells, obtained in the second trimester of pregnancy. Here the CDR3 reads CASSLDGTSNQPQHF. CDR3 sequence (DNA): TGCGCCAGCAGCTTGGACGGGACAAGCAATCAGCCCCAGCATTTT.